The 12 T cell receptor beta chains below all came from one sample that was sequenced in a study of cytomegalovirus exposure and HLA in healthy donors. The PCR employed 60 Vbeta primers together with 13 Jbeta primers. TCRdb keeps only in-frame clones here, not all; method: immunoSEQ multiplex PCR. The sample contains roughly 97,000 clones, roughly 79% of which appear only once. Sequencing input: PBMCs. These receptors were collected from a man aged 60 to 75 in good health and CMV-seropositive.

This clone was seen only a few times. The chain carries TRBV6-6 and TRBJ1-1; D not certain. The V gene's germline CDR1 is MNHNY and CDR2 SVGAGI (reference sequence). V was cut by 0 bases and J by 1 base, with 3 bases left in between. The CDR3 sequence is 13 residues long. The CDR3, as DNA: TGTGCCAGCAGTTACTCCCAGAACACTGAAGCTTTCTTT. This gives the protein CASSYSQNTEAFF.

The CDR3 loop is CASSIDRLGGYTF. The CDR3, as DNA: TGTGCCAGCAGCATCGACAGGCTGGGCGGCTACACCTTC. The gene calls are TRBV5-6 and TRBJ1-2; perhaps TRBD1 as D (6 bases). This CDR3 has 13 residues. The ends were cut back, 4 bases at V and 8 bases at J, with 15 bases in the middle. Germline lookup yields CDR1 SGHDT and CDR2 YYEEEE.

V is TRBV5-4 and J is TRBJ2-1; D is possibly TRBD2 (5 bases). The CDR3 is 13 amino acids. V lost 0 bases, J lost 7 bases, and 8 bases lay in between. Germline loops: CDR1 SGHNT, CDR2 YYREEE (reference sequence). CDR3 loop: CASSLEGGNEQFF. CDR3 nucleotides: TGTGCCAGCAGCTTGGAGGGCGGGAATGAGCAGTTCTTC.

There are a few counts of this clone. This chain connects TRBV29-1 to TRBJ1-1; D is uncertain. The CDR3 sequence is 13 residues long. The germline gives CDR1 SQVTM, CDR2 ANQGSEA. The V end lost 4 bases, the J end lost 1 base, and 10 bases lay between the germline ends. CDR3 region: CSVVHSSNTEAFF. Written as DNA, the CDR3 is TGCAGCGTTGTCCACAGTTCGAACACTGAAGCTTTCTTT.

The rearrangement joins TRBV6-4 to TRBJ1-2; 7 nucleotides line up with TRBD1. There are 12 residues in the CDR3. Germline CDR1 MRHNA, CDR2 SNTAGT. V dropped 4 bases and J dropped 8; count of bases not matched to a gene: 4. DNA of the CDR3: TGTGCCAGCAGTGGACAGGGATACGGCTACACCTTC. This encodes CASSGQGYGYTF.

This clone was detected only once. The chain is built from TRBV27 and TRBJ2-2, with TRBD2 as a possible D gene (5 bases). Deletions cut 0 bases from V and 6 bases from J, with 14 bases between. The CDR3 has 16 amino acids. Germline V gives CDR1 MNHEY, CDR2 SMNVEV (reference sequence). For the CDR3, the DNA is TGTGCCAGCAGTTTATCGAAAGGGAGTTGGGCCGGGGAGCTGTTTTTT. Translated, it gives CASSLSKGSWAGELFF.

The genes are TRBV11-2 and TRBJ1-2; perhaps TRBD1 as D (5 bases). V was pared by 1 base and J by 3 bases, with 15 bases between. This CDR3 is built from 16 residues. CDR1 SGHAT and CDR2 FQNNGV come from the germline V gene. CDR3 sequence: CASSLGRGQGDYGYTF. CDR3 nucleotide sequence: TGTGCCAGCAGCTTAGGGAGGGGCCAGGGAGACTATGGCTACACCTTC.

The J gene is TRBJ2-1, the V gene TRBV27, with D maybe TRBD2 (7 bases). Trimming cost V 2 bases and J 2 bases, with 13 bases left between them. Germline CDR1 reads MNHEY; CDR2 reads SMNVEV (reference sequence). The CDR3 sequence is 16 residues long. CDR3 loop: CASSLRVGGPYNEQFF. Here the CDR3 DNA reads TGTGCCAGCAGTTTACGAGTGGGGGGGCCCTACAATGAGCAGTTCTTC.

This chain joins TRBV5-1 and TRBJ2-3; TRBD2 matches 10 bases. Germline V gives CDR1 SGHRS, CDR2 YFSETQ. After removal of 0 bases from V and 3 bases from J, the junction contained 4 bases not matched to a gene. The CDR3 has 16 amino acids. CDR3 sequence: CASSLGLAGATDTQYF. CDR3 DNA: TGCGCCAGCAGCTTGGGCCTAGCGGGGGCTACAGATACGCAGTATTTT.

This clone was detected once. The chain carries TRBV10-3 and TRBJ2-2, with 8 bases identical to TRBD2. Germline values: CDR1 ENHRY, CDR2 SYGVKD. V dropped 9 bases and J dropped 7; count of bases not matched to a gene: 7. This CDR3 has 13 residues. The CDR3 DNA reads TGTGCCATTACTAGCGGTGGCGGCGGGGAGCTGTTTTTT. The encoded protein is CAITSGGGGELFF.

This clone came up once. CDR3 nucleotide sequence: TGTGCCAGTAGGGGACAGGGTGGCCACAATGAGCAGTTCTTC. It translates to CASRGQGGHNEQFF. This chain connects TRBV19 to TRBJ2-1; 9 nucleotides line up with TRBD1. The junction had 5 bases not matched to a gene; V was cut back by 6 bases and J by 5 bases. The CDR3 length is 14 residues. CDR1 and CDR2 from the germline V gene are LNHDA and SQIVND (reference sequence).

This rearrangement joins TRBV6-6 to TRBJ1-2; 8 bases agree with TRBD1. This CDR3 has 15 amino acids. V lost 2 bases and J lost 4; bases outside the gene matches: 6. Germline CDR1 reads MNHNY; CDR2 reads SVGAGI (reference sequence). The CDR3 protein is CASSYDRGFGYGYTF. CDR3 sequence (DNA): TGTGCCAGCAGTTACGACAGGGGTTTTGGCTATGGCTACACCTTC.